This entry features one T cell receptor beta chain sequence. Its binding antigen is unknown. No base-level quality is on record; no much larger clone is a single base apart. This entry is derived from a study of T cell repertoires and HLA-DP antigens (dated by TCRdb to the late 2010s). For context, the study as a whole: The study used an in vitro model of CD4+ T cell alloreactivity in which transduced HeLa cells presented allogeneic HLA-DP. One alloantigen differed from self by one peptide-binding groove amino acid, whereas the other differed by ten, modelling structurally similar versus dissimilar alloantigens. Of the three donors, two were male and one was female, with ages ranging from the 18-to-29 band to the 60-to-69 band. Average DNA input was about 0.2 ug for sorted CD137+CD4+ samples, compared with 1,200 ng for pre-culture CD4+ samples.

Points the paper makes about the study in general: Clones undetected before culture had an average cumulative frequency of about 34% against one allele and around 55% against the other. Sorted CD137+ cells showed similar clonality against both alloantigens, at roughly 0.4, which was much higher than the 0.03 to 0.04 seen in pre-culture samples. Limitations were identified as the inclusion of only three donors, the use of a non-physiological HeLa antigen-presenting system, and the use of total CD4+ responder cells. The naive and memory CD4+ repertoires were not analysed as separate populations.

Magnetic bead negative selection was used to isolate untouched CD4+ T cells from Ficoll-separated PBMC, with an average purity of roughly 98%. Magnetic beads were used to isolate untouched CD4+ T cells from Ficoll-separated PBMC, giving approximately 98% purity with negligible CD8+ contamination. Peripheral blood mononuclear cells were supplied by the buffy coats of three healthy blood donors, who served as the study donors. CMV seronegative status was shared by all three donors. Genomic DNA was extracted with the DNeasy Blood & Tissue Kit. For each subject, genomic DNA from sorted CD137+CD4+ cells and from pre-culture CD4+ baseline samples underwent TCRB sequencing. The immunoSEQ multiplex PCR, with forward primers for 54 TRBV segments and reverse primers for 13 TRBJ segments, was used to amplify TCRB CDR3 regions. Pre-culture CD4+ samples were sequenced at deep resolution with a target of some 200,000 T cell genomes. Sequencing of the amplicons on an Illumina HiSeq System generated 87 bp reads spanning the CDR3. On the authors' methods: Reads were corrected for PCR and sequencing errors, and CDR3 regions were defined by alignment to IMGT reference sequences. Synthetic template pools were used to estimate template counts and unique rearrangement counts. Clonality was calculated as 1 minus Pielou's evenness. The Daley-Smith estimator was used to estimate richness. Morisita's index served as the measure of repertoire overlap. Clones found in cultured samples but undetected in the pre-culture repertoire of the corresponding donor were defined as low-abundance clones. The source is immuneACCESS, and TCRdb retained only in-frame sequences with V and J called. Part of the clones is not carried over; for the studies checked, unresolved V genes explain less than half of this, and the remainder is unexplained. Clone size and the V and J calls come from that table; the DNA yielded D and trimming. Here the sample has approximately 73,000 clones; around three quarters occur a single time. The ten largest clonotypes hold more than 1.5% of the sample.

The receptor was isolated from a man aged 60 to 69 in good health and CMV-seronegative. Sample: CD4+ T cells from PBMCs.

CDR3 region: CASSEDRGLYNEQFF. The nucleotide sequence is given as TGTGCCAGCAGTGAAGACAGGGGGCTTTACAATGAGCAGTTCTTC. This chain is built from TRBV6-1 and TRBJ2-1, with TRBD1 matching 9 junction bases. The germline V gene yields MNHNS for CDR1 and SASEGT for CDR2. The CDR3, from cysteine to phenylalanine, totals 15 residues. Just the 45-base CDR3 DNA is kept, in frame starting at base 1. Trimming accounts for 1 base at V and 4 bases at J, while the number of junction bases matched to no gene is 2.